These 2 T cell receptor beta chains were all obtained from the same sample, sequenced in a study of blood T cell repertoires in COVID-19. This table comes from immunoSEQ multiplex PCR, and its TCRdb copy is limited to in-frame clones, with some not included. The sample shows 200,000 to 300,000 clones, about 83% of them seen only once. The specimen was PBMCs or T cells enriched from blood (not recorded which). The receptors were sampled from a woman aged 40 to 55 who had been exposed to COVID-19.

This clone was counted a few times. This rearrangement joins TRBV7-3 to TRBJ2-2; D is unresolved. The CDR3 sequence is 13 residues long. Germline values: CDR1 SGHTA, CDR2 FQGTGA. With 4 bases removed from V and 2 bases from J, the gap between germline ends came to 5 bases. The CDR3 loop reads CASSSLNTGELFF. DNA for the CDR3: TGTGCCAGCAGCTCTCTAAACACCGGGGAGCTGTTTTTT.

The chain couples TRBV7-3 to TRBJ1-3, with 7 nucleotides matching TRBD1. J gave up 4 bases and V 5 bases, and 5 bases lay outside the gene matches. CDR1 is SGHTA, CDR2 FQGTGA, per germline. The CDR3 spans 14 residues. The CDR3 DNA reads TGTGCCAGCAGCCTCGGGACAGTGGGAAACACCATATATTTT. This sequence encodes CASSLGTVGNTIYF.